The subject of this entry is one TCR beta chain. Authors' processing steps: Amplification from reference gene primers served as the basis for estimated nucleated cell counts. Libraries were prepared by immunoSEQ multiplex PCR; TCRdb keeps only in-frame clonotypes and omits some of them. That table supplies the V and J calls and clone size; D and trimming were determined from the DNA. Seen here are about 40,000 clones, more than 85% observed once, and the top ten hold 19%. These data originate in a study of blood T cell repertoires in COVID-19. As for the study in general: COVID-19 samples from acute and convalescent phases originated in the United States, Italy and Spain. PBMCs, B-cell-depleted T cells, or T cells provided the cDNA or gDNA that made up the material.

The CDR3 is made up of 12 amino acids. V lost 3 bases to trimming and J lost 7 bases, with 9 bases between them. The germline V gene encodes CDR1 SGHAT and CDR2 FQDESV (reference sequence). Sequencing used peripheral blood. The sequence came from a middle-aged man in a cohort sampled during active COVID-19. This sequence joins TRBV11-1 and TRBJ1-1, with TRBD1 as a possible D gene (5 bases). The CDR3: CASSLTEIEAFF. As DNA, the CDR3 is TGTGCCAGCAGCTTGACAGAAATTGAAGCTTTCTTT. The whole variable domain, remainder taken from reference TRBV11-1 and TRBJ1-1, is EAEVAQSPRYKITEKSQAVAFWCDPISGHATLYWYRQILGQGPELLVQFQDESVVDDSQLPKDRFSAERLKGVDSTLKIQPAELGDSAMYLCASSLTEIEAFFGQGTRLTVV.